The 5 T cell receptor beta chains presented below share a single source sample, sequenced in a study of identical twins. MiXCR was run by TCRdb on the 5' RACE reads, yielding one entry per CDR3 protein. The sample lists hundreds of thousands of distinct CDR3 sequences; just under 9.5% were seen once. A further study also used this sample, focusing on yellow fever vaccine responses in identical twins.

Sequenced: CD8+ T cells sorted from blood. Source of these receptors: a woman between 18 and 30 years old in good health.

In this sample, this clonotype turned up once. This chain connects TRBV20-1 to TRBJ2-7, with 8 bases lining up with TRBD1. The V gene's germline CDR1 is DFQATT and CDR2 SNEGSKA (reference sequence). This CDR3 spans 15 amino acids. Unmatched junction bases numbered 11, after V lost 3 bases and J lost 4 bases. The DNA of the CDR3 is TGCAGTGCTAGCGACCGGGACAGGTCCTTTTACGAGCAGTACTTC. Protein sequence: CSASDRDRSFYEQYF.

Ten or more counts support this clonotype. The CDR3 DNA reads as TGTGCCAGCAGCTTTTTTTCAGATACGCAGTATTTT. It is translated as CASSFFSDTQYF. The rearrangement uses TRBV11-2 and TRBJ2-3; D gene uncertain. Germline values: CDR1 SGHAT, CDR2 FQNNGV. The CDR3 runs 12 residues. Trimming pared 3 bases from V and 4 bases from J, leaving 5 bases between.

The DNA of the CDR3 is TGTGCCAGCAGTTACTCGAGTGGAGGGCCCTACGAGCAGTACTTC. Translating it yields CASSYSSGGPYEQYF. The chain links TRBV6-2 or TRBV6-3 to TRBJ2-7, with a tentative D call TRBD2 (6 bases). V shed 0 bases and J shed 2 bases, with 11 bases lying between them. Germline V gene data show CDR1 as MNHEY and CDR2 as SVGEGT. The CDR3 length is 15 residues.

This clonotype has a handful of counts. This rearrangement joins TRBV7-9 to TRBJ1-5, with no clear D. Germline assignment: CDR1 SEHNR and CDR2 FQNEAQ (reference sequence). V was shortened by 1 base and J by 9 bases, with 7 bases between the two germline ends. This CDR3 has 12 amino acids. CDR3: CASSLVEGPQHF. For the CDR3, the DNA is TGTGCCAGCAGCTTAGTCGAGGGGCCCCAGCATTTT.

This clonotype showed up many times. CDR3 protein: CASSFTWDNQETQYF. For the CDR3, the DNA is TGTGCCAGCAGCTTTACCTGGGACAACCAAGAGACCCAGTACTTC. The chain couples TRBV7-9 to TRBJ2-5; TRBD1 might be the D (6 bases). The CDR3 loop spans 15 amino acids. Germline-derived CDR1 and CDR2 are SEHNR and FQNEAQ (reference sequence). Between the trimmed V and J ends, which lost 3 bases and 0 bases, there was a span of 11 bases.